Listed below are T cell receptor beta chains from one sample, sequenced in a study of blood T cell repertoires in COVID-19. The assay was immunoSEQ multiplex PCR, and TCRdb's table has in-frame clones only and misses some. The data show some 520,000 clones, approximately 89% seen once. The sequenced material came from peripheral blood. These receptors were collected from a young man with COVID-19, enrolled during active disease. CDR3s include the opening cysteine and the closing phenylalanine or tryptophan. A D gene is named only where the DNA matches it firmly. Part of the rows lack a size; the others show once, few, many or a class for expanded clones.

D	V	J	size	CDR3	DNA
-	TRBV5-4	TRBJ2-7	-	CASSTMTGPYEQYF	TGTGCCAGCAGCACAATGACAGGTCCCTACGAGCAGTACTTC
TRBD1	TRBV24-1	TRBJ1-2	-	CATSGGQGRGYGYTF	TGTGCCACCAGTGGAGGACAGGGCCGGGGCTATGGCTACACCTTC
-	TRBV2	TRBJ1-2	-	CASRDDSGYTF	TGTGCCAGCAGAGACGACTCGGGCTACACCTTC
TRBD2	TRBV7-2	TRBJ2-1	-	CASSTQGLAGVNEQFF	TGTGCCAGCAGCACCCAGGGGCTAGCGGGAGTGAATGAGCAGTTCTTC
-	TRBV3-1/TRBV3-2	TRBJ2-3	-	CASSQERGWGDTQYF	TGTGCCAGCAGCCAAGAACGGGGATGGGGAGATACGCAGTATTTT
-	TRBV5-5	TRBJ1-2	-	CASSLEAGEDGYTF	TGTGCCAGCAGCTTGGAGGCGGGGGAGGATGGCTACACCTTC
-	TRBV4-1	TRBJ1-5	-	CASSQGKQGRRGNQPQHF	TGCGCCAGCAGCCAGGGTAAACAGGGAAGACGGGGCAATCAGCCCCAGCATTTT
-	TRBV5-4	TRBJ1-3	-	CASSLMSIPSSGNTIYF	TGTGCCAGCAGCTTGATGAGTATCCCAAGCTCTGGAAACACCATATATTTT
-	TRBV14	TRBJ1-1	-	CASSLRGHLEAFF	TGTGCCAGCAGCCTAAGAGGACACCTTGAAGCTTTCTTT
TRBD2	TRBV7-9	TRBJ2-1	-	CASSRSGASYNEQFF	TGTGCCAGCAGCCGAAGCGGGGCCTCCTACAATGAGCAGTTCTTC
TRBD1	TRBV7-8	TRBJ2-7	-	CASSHEHPGTGFYEQYF	TGTGCCAGCAGTCACGAGCACCCCGGGACAGGGTTCTACGAGCAGTACTTC
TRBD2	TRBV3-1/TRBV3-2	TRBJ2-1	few	CASSQVAGGNNEQFF	TGTGCCAGCAGCCAAGTAGCGGGAGGGAACAATGAGCAGTTCTTC
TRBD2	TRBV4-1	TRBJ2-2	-	CASSQEVSSGATGELFF	TGCGCCAGCAGCCAAGAGGTATCGAGCGGGGCGACCGGGGAGCTGTTTTTT
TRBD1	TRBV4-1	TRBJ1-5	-	CASSQGQGGFQPQHF	TGCGCCAGCAGCCAAGGACAGGGCGGATTTCAGCCCCAGCATTTT
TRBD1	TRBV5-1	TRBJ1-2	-	CASSLAPQGAIGYTF	TGCGCCAGCAGCTTGGCCCCACAGGGGGCGATCGGCTACACCTTC
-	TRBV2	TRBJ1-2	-	CASSEALLAPSGYTF	TGTGCCAGCAGTGAAGCGCTTTTAGCGCCAAGTGGCTACACCTTC
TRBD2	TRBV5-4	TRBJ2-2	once	CASSSRLAGLNTGELFF	TGTGCCAGCAGCTCCCGACTAGCGGGGCTGAACACCGGGGAGCTGTTTTTT
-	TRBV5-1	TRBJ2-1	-	CASSLGDNNEQFF	TGCGCCAGCAGCTTGGGGGACAACAATGAGCAGTTCTTC
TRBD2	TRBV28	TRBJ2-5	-	CASRRTSGGGRETQYF	TGTGCCAGCAGGCGGACTAGCGGGGGGGGGCGAGAGACCCAGTACTTC
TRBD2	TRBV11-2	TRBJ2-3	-	CASGQKAGSTDTQYF	TGTGCCAGCGGACAAAAAGCGGGGAGCACAGATACGCAGTATTTT
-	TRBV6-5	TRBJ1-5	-	CASRPGGSNQPQHF	TGTGCCAGCAGGCCGGGGGGCAGCAATCAGCCCCAGCATTTT
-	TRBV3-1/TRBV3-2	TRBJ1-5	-	CASSKNRDSNQPQHF	TGTGCCAGCAGCAAAAACAGGGACAGCAATCAGCCCCAGCATTTT
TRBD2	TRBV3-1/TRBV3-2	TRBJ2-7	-	CASSHLSGRPYEQYF	TGTGCCAGCAGCCACCTTAGCGGGAGACCCTACGAGCAGTACTTC
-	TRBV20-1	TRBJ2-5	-	CSALSEETQYF	TGCAGTGCATTGTCGGAAGAGACCCAGTACTTC
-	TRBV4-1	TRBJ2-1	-	CASSRELAGGNEQFF	TGCGCCAGCAGCCGGGAACTAGCCGGTGGTAATGAGCAGTTCTTC
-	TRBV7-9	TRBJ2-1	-	CASSLAISGQQFF	TGTGCCAGCAGCTTAGCTATTAGTGGGCAGCAGTTCTTC
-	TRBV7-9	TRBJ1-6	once	CASSPRAGDNSPLHF	TGTGCCAGCAGCCCCCGGGCAGGGGATAATTCACCCCTCCACTTT
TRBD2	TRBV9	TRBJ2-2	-	CASSVGAGVDTGELFF	TGTGCCAGCAGCGTAGGAGCGGGAGTCGACACCGGGGAGCTGTTTTTT
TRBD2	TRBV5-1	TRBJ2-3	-	CASSLGLAGGPTDTQYF	TGCGCCAGCAGCTTGGGACTAGCGGGAGGACCCACAGATACGCAGTATTTT
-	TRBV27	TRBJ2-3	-	CASSSGSTDTQYF	TGTGCCAGCAGTAGCGGAAGCACAGATACGCAGTATTTT
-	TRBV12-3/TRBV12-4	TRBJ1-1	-	CASSLRKFYAAFF	TGTGCCAGCAGCCTACGAAAATTTTATGCGGCTTTCTTT
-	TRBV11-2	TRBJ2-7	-	CASSRDNYEQYF	TGTGCCAGCAGCCGGGACAACTACGAGCAGTACTTC
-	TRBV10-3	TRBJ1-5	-	CAISEGTPRYQPQHF	TGTGCCATCAGTGAAGGGACACCACGTTATCAGCCCCAGCATTTT
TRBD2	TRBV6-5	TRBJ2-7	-	CASSYLGTSGYEQYF	TGTGCCAGCAGTTACTTAGGGACTAGCGGGTACGAGCAGTACTTC
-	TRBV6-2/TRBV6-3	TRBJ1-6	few	CASSPPVHPNSPLHF	TGTGCCAGCAGCCCTCCAGTGCACCCTAATTCACCCCTCCACTTT
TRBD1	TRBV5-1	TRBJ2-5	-	CASSLSGQGRQETQYF	TGCGCCAGCAGCTTGTCGGGACAGGGGCGCCAAGAGACCCAGTACTTC
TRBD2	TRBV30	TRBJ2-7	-	CAWKMSGRAGEQYF	TGTGCCTGGAAGATGAGCGGGAGGGCGGGCGAGCAGTACTTC
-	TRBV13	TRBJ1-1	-	CASNPSAISGEAFF	TGTGCCAGCAACCCCTCGGCGATTTCGGGTGAAGCTTTCTTT
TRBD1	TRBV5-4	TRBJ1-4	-	CASSLGGQGNEKLFF	TGTGCCAGCAGCTTGGGTGGACAGGGAAACGAAAAACTGTTTTTT
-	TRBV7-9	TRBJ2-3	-	CASSLRAAGSTDTQYF	TGTGCCAGCAGCTTACGTGCGGCAGGGAGCACAGATACGCAGTATTTT
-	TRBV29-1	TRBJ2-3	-	CSIQVGQITDTQYF	TGCAGCATACAGGTGGGACAAATCACAGATACGCAGTATTTT
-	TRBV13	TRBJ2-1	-	CASSLGDSYSYNEQFF	TGTGCCAGCAGCTTAGGGGACAGCTACTCCTACAATGAGCAGTTCTTC
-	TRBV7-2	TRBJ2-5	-	CASSFSALGETQYF	TGTGCCAGCAGCTTCAGCGCCCTCGGAGAGACCCAGTACTTC
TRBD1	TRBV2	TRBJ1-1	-	CASSRQGTVTEAFF	TGTGCCAGCAGTCGACAGGGTACGGTCACTGAAGCTTTCTTT
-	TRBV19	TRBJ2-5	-	CASSAGQGPQYF	TGTGCCAGTAGTGCCGGGCAGGGGCCGCAGTACTTC
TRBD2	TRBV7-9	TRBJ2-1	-	CASSLEGSGGARGNEQFF	TGTGCCAGCAGCTTAGAAGGCAGCGGGGGAGCTAGGGGCAATGAGCAGTTCTTC
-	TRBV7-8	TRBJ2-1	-	CASSLEDLALLYNEQFF	TGTGCCAGCAGCTTAGAGGATCTAGCCCTCCTTTACAATGAGCAGTTCTTC
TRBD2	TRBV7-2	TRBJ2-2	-	CAASGGPNTGELFF	TGTGCCGCTAGCGGGGGGCCGAACACCGGGGAGCTGTTTTTT
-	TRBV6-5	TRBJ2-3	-	CASRGRNKGTDTQYF	TGTGCCAGCAGGGGCAGGAACAAAGGCACAGATACGCAGTATTTT
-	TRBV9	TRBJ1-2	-	CASSVAWGTTNYGYTF	TGTGCCAGCAGCGTAGCTTGGGGGACAACTAACTATGGCTACACCTTC
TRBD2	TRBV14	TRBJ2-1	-	CASRPGGTSYNEQFF	TGTGCCAGCAGACCGGGAGGGACCTCCTACAATGAGCAGTTCTTC
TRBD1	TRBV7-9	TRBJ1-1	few	CASSLGQGNTEAFF	TGTGCCAGCAGCCTGGGACAGGGGAACACTGAAGCTTTCTTT
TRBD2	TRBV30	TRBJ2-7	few	CAWSVAGVGEQYF	TGTGCCTGGAGTGTAGCGGGAGTTGGTGAGCAGTACTTC
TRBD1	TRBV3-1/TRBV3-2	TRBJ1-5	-	CASSWTGNQPQHF	TGTGCCAGCAGCTGGACAGGGAATCAGCCCCAGCATTTT
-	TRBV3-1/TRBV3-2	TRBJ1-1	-	CASSPQGLAEAFF	TGTGCCAGCAGCCCACAGGGCTTAGCTGAAGCTTTCTTT
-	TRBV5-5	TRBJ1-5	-	CASRPGWTSNQPQHF	TGTGCCAGCAGACCTGGGTGGACAAGCAATCAGCCCCAGCATTTT
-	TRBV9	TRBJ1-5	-	CASGGGDMAGPQHF	TGTGCCAGCGGGGGGGGCGACATGGCAGGGCCCCAGCATTTT
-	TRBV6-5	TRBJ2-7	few	CASRGGGGVPYEQYF	TGTGCCAGCAGGGGAGGGGGAGGAGTTCCCTACGAGCAGTACTTC
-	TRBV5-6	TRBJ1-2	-	CASSRGGATNYGYTF	TGTGCCAGCAGCCGGGGGGGAGCTACTAACTATGGCTACACCTTC